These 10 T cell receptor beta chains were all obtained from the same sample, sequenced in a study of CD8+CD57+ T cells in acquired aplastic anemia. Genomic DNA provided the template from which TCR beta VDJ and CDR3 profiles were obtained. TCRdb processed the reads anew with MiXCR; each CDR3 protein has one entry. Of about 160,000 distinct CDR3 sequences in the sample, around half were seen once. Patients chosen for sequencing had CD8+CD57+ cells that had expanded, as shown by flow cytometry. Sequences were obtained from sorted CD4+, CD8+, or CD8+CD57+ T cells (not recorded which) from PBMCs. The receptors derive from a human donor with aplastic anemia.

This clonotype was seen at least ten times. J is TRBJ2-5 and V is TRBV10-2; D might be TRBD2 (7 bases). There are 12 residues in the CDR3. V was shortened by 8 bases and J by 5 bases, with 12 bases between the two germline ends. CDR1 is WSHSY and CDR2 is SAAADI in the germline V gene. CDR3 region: CASLQGGETQYF. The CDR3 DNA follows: TGCGCCAGCCTACAGGGAGGGGAGACCCAGTACTTC.

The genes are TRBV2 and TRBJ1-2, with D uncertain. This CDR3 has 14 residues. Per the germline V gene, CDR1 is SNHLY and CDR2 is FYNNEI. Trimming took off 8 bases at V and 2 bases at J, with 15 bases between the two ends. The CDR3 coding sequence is TGTGCCAGCGTAGCGGACGGAGAGAACTATGGCTACACCTTC. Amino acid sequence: CASVADGENYGYTF. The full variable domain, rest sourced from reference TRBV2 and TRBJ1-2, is EPEVTQTPSHQVTQMGQEVILRCVPISNHLYFYWYRQILGQKVEFLVSFYNNEISEKSEIFDDQFSVERPDGSNFTLKIRSTKLEDSAMYFCASVADGENYGYTFGSGTRLTVV.

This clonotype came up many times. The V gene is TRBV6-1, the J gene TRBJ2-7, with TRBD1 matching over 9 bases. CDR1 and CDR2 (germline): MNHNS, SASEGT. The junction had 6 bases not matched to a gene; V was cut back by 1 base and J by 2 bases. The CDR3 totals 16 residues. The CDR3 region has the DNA TGTGCCAGCAGTGAAGAAGGGACAGGGTTACCCTACGAGCAGTACGTC. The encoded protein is CASSEEGTGLPYEQYV.

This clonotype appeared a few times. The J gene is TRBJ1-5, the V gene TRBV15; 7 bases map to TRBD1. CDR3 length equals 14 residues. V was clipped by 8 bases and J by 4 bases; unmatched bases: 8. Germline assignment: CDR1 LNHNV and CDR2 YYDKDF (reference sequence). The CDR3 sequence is CATRRDRENQPQHF. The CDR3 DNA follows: TGTGCCACCCGCCGGGACAGAGAAAATCAGCCCCAGCATTTT.

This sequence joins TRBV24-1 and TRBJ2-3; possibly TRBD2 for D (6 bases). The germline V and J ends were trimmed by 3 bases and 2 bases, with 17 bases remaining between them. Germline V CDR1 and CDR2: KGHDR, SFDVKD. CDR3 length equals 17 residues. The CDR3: CATSDGASSGDTDTQYF. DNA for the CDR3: TGTGCCACCAGTGATGGGGCTTCTTCGGGGGACACAGATACGCAGTATTTT.

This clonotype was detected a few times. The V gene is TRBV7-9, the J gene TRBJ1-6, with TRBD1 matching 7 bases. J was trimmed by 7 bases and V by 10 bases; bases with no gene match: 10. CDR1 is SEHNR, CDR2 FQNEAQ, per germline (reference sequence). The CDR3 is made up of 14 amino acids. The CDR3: CAIRTGTENSPLHF. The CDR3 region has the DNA TGTGCCATACGAACCGGGACAGAAAATTCACCCCTCCACTTT.

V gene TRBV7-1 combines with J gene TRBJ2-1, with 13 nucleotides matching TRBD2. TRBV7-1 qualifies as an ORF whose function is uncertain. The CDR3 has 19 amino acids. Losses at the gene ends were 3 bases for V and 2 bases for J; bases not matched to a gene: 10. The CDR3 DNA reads TGTGCCAGCAGCTCCCGACCCTTACTAGCGGGAGGGGCCTACAATGAGCAGTTCTTC. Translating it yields CASSSRPLLAGGAYNEQFF.

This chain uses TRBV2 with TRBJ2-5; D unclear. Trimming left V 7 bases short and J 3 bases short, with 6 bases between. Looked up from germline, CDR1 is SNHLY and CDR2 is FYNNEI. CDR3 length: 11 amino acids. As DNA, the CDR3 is TGTGCCAGCAATCTGGAAGAGACCCAGTACTTC. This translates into CASNLEETQYF.

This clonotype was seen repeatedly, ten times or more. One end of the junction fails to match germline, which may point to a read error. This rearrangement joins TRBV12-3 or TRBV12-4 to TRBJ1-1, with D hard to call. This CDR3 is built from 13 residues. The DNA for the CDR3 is TGTGCCAGCAGCTTAGGAGCGAACACTGAAGCTTTCTTT. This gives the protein CASSLGANTEAFF.

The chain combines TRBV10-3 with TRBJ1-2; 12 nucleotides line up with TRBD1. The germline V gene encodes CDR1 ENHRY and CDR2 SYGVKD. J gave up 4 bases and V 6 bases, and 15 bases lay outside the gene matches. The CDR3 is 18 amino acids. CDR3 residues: CAISKPGTGGASSYGYTF. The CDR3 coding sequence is TGTGCCATCAGCAAACCCGGGACAGGGGGCGCGAGTAGCTATGGCTACACCTTC.